Detailed here is one TCR beta chain. This clone's antigen is unknown. There are no base qualities to consult, and no much larger clone falls within one base. These data belong to a study of T cell changes during pregnancy in multiple sclerosis (dated by TCRdb to the late 2010s). A note on the overall study: The study examined how the T cell repertoire changed over the course of pregnancy in women with multiple sclerosis.

The library was made by the immunoSEQ multiplex PCR assay. TCRdb mirrors the immuneACCESS table, restricted to in-frame sequences. Some clones are absent from its copies; in checked studies, under half trace to an unresolved V gene, and the reason for the others is unknown. This sample is represented by 30,000 to 35,000 clones; over 80% of them were singletons. The ten largest clones take up more than 9.5% of the sample. CDR1 MDHEN and CDR2 SYDVKM were looked up in the germline V gene. CDR3 length: 16 amino acids, cysteine to phenylalanine. The read is trimmed to its CDR3 DNA, 48 bases read in frame from base 1. Germline trimming: 2 bases from V, 3 bases from J; junction bases outside gene matches: 4.

The chain is assembled from TRBV28 and TRBJ2-2; 9 middle bases align to TRBD1. Here the sequenced sample was CD8+ T cells from peripheral blood mononuclear cells, taken in the first trimester of pregnancy. The clonotype comes from a female donor with multiple sclerosis, enrolled in a pregnancy study. The base sequence is TGTGCCAGCAGTTTAGACAGGGGGGCCGACACCGGGGAGCTGTTTTTT. It translates as CASSLDRGADTGELFF.